This T cell receptor (beta chain) was retrieved from a study of beta chain features in type 1 diabetes. Background on the study: Summed over all samples, the examined sorted cells came to about 110 million.

Study outcomes and limitations: The naive, central memory and Treg TCRB repertoires looked more alike in patients than they did in healthy donors. The question left open here concerned HLA type influencing TCRB rearrangement.

J gave up 6 bases and V 5 bases, and 7 bases lay outside the gene matches. Germline-derived CDR1 and CDR2 are SGHTA and FQGTGA. This CDR3 spans 14 amino acids. A word on this clone: Its antigen is unknown.

Every bit of the isolated RNA underwent reverse transcription, so sequencing read expressed TCRB transcripts. Profiling relied on immunoSEQ multiplex PCR, and the TCRdb table lists in-frame clones only, not all of them. The repertoire holds 400,000 to 550,000 clones, about an eighth seen once, with more than 0.045% in the top ten. The source material was naive CD4+ T cells from blood. The rearrangement links TRBV7-3 to TRBJ2-7, with 10 bases aligning to TRBD2. This TCR was recovered from a woman aged 18-35 years in good health. The DNA for the CDR3 is TGTGCCAGCAGCCCTAGCGGGAGAGCACCCGAGCAGTACTTC. As protein: CASSPSGRAPEQYF.